Each of the 24 T cell receptor beta chains below was sequenced from the same sample in a study of blood T cell repertoires in COVID-19. Sequenced by immunoSEQ multiplex PCR; TCRdb stores in-frame clones only, minus some. The sample contains 270,000 or so clones, approximately 81% of which appear only once. The specimen was peripheral blood. Every receptor here comes from a woman in her late teens or twenties with acute or convalescent COVID-19.

The V and J genes are TRBV6-2 or TRBV6-3 and TRBJ1-2, with no clear D. Trimming left V 6 bases short and J 7 bases short, with 18 bases between. Germline V lookup: CDR1 MNHEY, CDR2 SVGEGT. This CDR3 contains 14 residues. The CDR3 here is CASSRTARMRGYTF. In DNA form, the CDR3 reads TGTGCCAGCAGCCGCACAGCACGAATGCGTGGCTACACCTTC.

The CDR3 sequence is CASSVAGTSGTYEQYF. CDR3 sequence (DNA): TGTGCCAGCAGCGTGGCAGGGACTAGCGGTACCTACGAGCAGTACTTC. The chain employs TRBV9 and TRBJ2-7, with TRBD2 identical over 11 bases. The V segment lost 2 bases and the J segment 2 bases; nucleotides outside the gene matches: 6. This CDR3 has 16 residues. Germline CDR1 and CDR2: SGDLS and YYNGEE.

This chain connects TRBV28 to TRBJ2-3; weak D call: TRBD2 (6 bases). Germline lookup yields CDR1 MDHEN and CDR2 SYDVKM. CDR3 length equals 17 residues. V lost 6 bases, J lost 3 bases, and 22 bases lay in between. The CDR3 reads CASSLTPGVGRTDTQYF. The DNA for the CDR3 is TGTGCCAGCAGCCTCACCCCGGGGGTAGGGCGGACAGATACGCAGTATTTT.

This clone was counted once. J is TRBJ2-3 and V is TRBV28, with 8 bases that match TRBD2. The CDR3 runs 18 residues. V lost 3 bases to trimming and J lost 5 bases; unmatched junction nucleotides: 16. Per germline, CDR1 MDHEN and CDR2 SYDVKM. CDR3: CASSFGFAFGRAGDTQYF. As DNA, the CDR3 is TGTGCCAGCAGTTTCGGATTCGCTTTCGGGAGGGCCGGAGATACGCAGTATTTT.

The chain couples TRBV11-2 to TRBJ2-3; the D gene is possibly TRBD2 (6 bases). Germline lookup yields CDR1 SGHAT and CDR2 FQNNGV. Deletions cut 5 bases from V and 3 bases from J, with 12 bases between. The CDR3 spans 14 residues. For the CDR3, the DNA is TGTGCCAGCAGCCTTAGACTAGGTACAGATACGCAGTATTTT. The encoded protein is CASSLRLGTDTQYF.

This rearrangement joins TRBV2 to TRBJ2-7; TRBD2 might be the D (6 bases). This CDR3 region has 14 residues. Trimming removed 5 bases at V and 4 bases at J, with 15 bases between. Germline V gene sequence: CDR1 SNHLY, CDR2 FYNNEI. CDR3 in amino acids: CASSTFGGMYEQYF. The CDR3 DNA reads TGTGCCAGCAGTACCTTCGGAGGGATGTACGAGCAGTACTTC.

This clone was counted once. The chain combines TRBV27 with TRBJ2-7; 12 bases match TRBD1. Germline V gene sequence: CDR1 MNHEY, CDR2 SMNVEV (reference sequence). V gave up 0 bases and J gave up 3 bases; unmatched junction bases: 3. The CDR3 runs to 16 residues. This CDR3 reads CASSLSGTGGFYEQYF. CDR3 nucleotide sequence: TGTGCCAGCAGTTTATCGGGGACAGGGGGCTTCTACGAGCAGTACTTC.

The J gene is TRBJ2-7, the V gene TRBV13; TRBD1 might be the D (6 bases). CDR3 size: 14 residues. Germline-derived CDR1 and CDR2 are PRHDT and FYEKMQ (reference sequence). Trimming removed 5 bases from V and 2 bases from J, with 13 bases in between. CDR3 nucleotide sequence: TGTGCCAGCAGCCCCCGGACAGCAGCCTACGAGCAGTACTTC. It codes for CASSPRTAAYEQYF.

V is TRBV7-9 and J is TRBJ2-1, with 8 bases that match TRBD1. The germline gives CDR1 SEHNR, CDR2 FQNEAQ (reference sequence). The junction had 3 bases not matched to a gene; V was cut back by 4 bases and J by 1 base. This CDR3 has 15 residues. In DNA form, the CDR3 reads TGTGCCAGCAGCTACAGACAGGGGTCCTACAATGAGCAGTTCTTC. Its protein is CASSYRQGSYNEQFF.

CDR3 in amino acids: CASSPGYTEAFF. DNA of the CDR3: TGTGCCAGCAGTCCAGGGTACACTGAAGCTTTCTTT. This chain uses TRBV12-3 or TRBV12-4 with TRBJ1-1; D perhaps matches TRBD1 (5 bases). The CDR3 contains 12 residues. Trimming shortened V by 5 bases and J by 3 bases, and 7 bases separated the two germline ends.

The chain employs TRBV5-4 and TRBJ1-1, with D tentatively TRBD1 (6 bases). V dropped 0 bases and J dropped 2 bases, with 11 bases sitting between them. This CDR3 has 15 residues. CDR1 is SGHNT, CDR2 YYREEE, per germline (reference sequence). CDR3 nucleotides: TGTGCCAGCAGCTTGGGGGGACACCCTAACACTGAAGCTTTCTTT. This encodes CASSLGGHPNTEAFF. The full variable domain, rest sourced from reference TRBV5-4 and TRBJ1-1, is ETGVTQSPTHLIKTRGQQVTLRCSSQSGHNTVSWYQQALGQGPQFIFQYYREEENGRGNFPPRFSGLQFPNYSSELNVNALELDDSALYLCASSLGGHPNTEAFFGQGTRLTVV.

The chain employs TRBV3-1 (or the pseudogene TRBV3-2) and TRBJ2-1; TRBD2 agrees at 8 bases. Germline CDR1 and CDR2: LGHDT and YNNKEL (reference sequence). V was clipped by 8 bases and J by 5 bases; unmatched bases: 8. The CDR3 is made up of 14 amino acids. CDR3 protein: CASRRGGGDNEQFF. The CDR3 coding sequence is TGTGCCAGCCGTCGGGGGGGAGGGGACAATGAGCAGTTCTTC.

V is TRBV7-9 and J is TRBJ2-3, with 7 bases matching TRBD1. CDR1 is SEHNR, CDR2 FQNEAQ, per germline (reference sequence). The J segment lost 4 bases and the V segment lost 7 bases, leaving 8 bases of the junction unmatched. The CDR3 covers 14 residues. CDR3 residues: CASIPRTGPDTQYF. In DNA form, the CDR3 reads TGTGCCAGCATCCCCCGGACAGGCCCAGATACGCAGTATTTT.

This chain links TRBV5-1 with TRBJ2-1, with TRBD1 matching 11 bases. Germline V lookup: CDR1 SGHRS, CDR2 YFSETQ. This CDR3 contains 16 residues. V was clipped by 0 bases and J by 8 bases; unmatched bases: 7. CDR3 region: CASSLARDRGLDEQFF. The CDR3 nucleotides are TGCGCCAGCAGCTTGGCCAGGGACAGGGGGTTAGATGAGCAGTTCTTC.

The chain is built from TRBV7-9 and TRBJ2-1, with 10 bases matching TRBD2. The germline gives CDR1 SEHNR, CDR2 FQNEAQ (reference sequence). V was clipped by 5 bases and J by 5 bases; unmatched bases: 6. The CDR3 contains 15 residues. The CDR3 protein is CASSPLAGYNNEQFF. The CDR3 DNA reads as TGTGCCAGCAGCCCACTAGCGGGATACAACAATGAGCAGTTCTTC.

Only a few counts were recorded for this clone. The chain joins TRBV6-2 or TRBV6-3 to TRBJ1-2, with 9 nucleotides matching TRBD1. The CDR3 runs to 14 residues. V was clipped by 2 bases and J by 7 bases; unmatched bases: 5. Germline V gene lookup returns CDR1 MNHEY and CDR2 SVGEGT. This CDR3 reads CASSYDRGNGGYTF. The CDR3 coding sequence is TGTGCCAGCAGTTACGACAGGGGGAACGGTGGCTACACCTTC.

V and J are TRBV18 and TRBJ2-3; D might be TRBD2 (6 bases). Trimming left V 3 bases short and J 1 base short, with 14 bases between. The CDR3 sequence is 16 residues long. In germline, CDR1 is KGHSH, CDR2 LQKENI. The CDR3, as DNA: TGTGCCAGCTCACCGATGGGGCCGGGGGGCACAGATACGCAGTATTTT. It translates to CASSPMGPGGTDTQYF.

The chain employs TRBV19 and TRBJ1-2; weak D call: TRBD1 (5 bases). This CDR3 contains 14 residues. V lost 1 base, J lost 8 bases, and 14 bases lay in between. The germline gives CDR1 LNHDA, CDR2 SQIVND (reference sequence). The DNA for the CDR3 is TGTGCCAGTAGTATAGTCCTGGCAGGGCGAGGCTACACCTTC. Translating it yields CASSIVLAGRGYTF.

The chain employs TRBV5-1 and TRBJ2-2, with TRBD1 as a possible D gene (8 bases). Germline V gene lookup returns CDR1 SGHRS and CDR2 YFSETQ. V shed 1 base and J shed 6 bases, with 13 bases lying between them. This CDR3 has 15 residues. Written as DNA, the CDR3 is TGCGCCAGCAGCTTGAGGACAGGGAGGGCCGGGGAGCTGTTTTTT. Its translation: CASSLRTGRAGELFF.

The chain couples TRBV2 to TRBJ2-7, with a weak D call TRBD2 (6 bases). This CDR3 is 14 amino acids long. CDR1 and CDR2 from the germline V gene are SNHLY and FYNNEI. The V gene lost 4 bases and the J gene lost 0 bases, with 10 bases spanning the gap. The CDR3 DNA follows: TGTGCCAGCAGTGGAGCGGGCCTCTCCTACGAGCAGTACTTC. This encodes CASSGAGLSYEQYF. The entire variable domain, with the rest obtained from reference TRBV2 and TRBJ2-7, is as follows: EPEVTQTPSHQVTQMGQEVILRCVPISNHLYFYWYRQILGQKVEFLVSFYNNEISEKSEIFDDQFSVERPDGSNFTLKIRSTKLEDSAMYFCASSGAGLSYEQYFGPGTRLTVT.

The chain links TRBV2 to TRBJ2-2; the D is unclear. Trimming took off 7 bases at V and 8 bases at J, with 20 bases between the two ends. Germline values: CDR1 SNHLY, CDR2 FYNNEI. The CDR3 has 15 residues. The CDR3 here is CASTTRLSFWGELFF. The DNA of the CDR3 is TGTGCCAGCACCACCCGGCTTAGCTTTTGGGGGGAGCTGTTTTTT.

This chain uses TRBV7-2 with TRBJ2-1; 8 bases are shared with TRBD2. Germline trimming cut 1 base from V and 9 bases from J; bases unmatched to any gene: 5. Germline V CDR1 and CDR2: SGHTA, FQGNSA. The CDR3 has 14 amino acids. CDR3 in amino acids: CASSLEGLVREQFF. In DNA form, the CDR3 reads TGTGCCAGCAGCTTAGAGGGACTAGTGCGTGAGCAGTTCTTC.

This chain links TRBV9 with TRBJ1-6, with D unresolved. Germline loops: CDR1 SGDLS, CDR2 YYNGEE. Trimming stripped 3 bases from V and 5 bases from J, with 6 bases between. The CDR3 is 13 residues long. The CDR3 coding sequence is TGTGCCAGCAGCGATCTTAATAATTCACCCCTCCACTTT. Translation: CASSDLNNSPLHF.

The chain has TRBV28 and TRBJ2-7; 11 bases are a match to TRBD2. J gave up 0 bases and V 5 bases, and 12 bases lay outside the gene matches. Looked up from germline, CDR1 is MDHEN and CDR2 is SYDVKM. The CDR3 has 18 amino acids. CDR3 DNA: TGTGCCAGCAGTGGGATCGGGACTAGCGGTGTCCTCTCCTACGAGCAGTACTTC. It is translated as CASSGIGTSGVLSYEQYF.